The entry below describes one TCR beta chain. The data derive from a study of shared clonotypes between healthy human individuals. The CDR3 length is 13 residues. CDR1 and CDR2 from the germline V gene are LGHNT and FRNRAP. V was trimmed by 7 bases and J by 3 bases, leaving 11 bases between them. Every donor was a Caucasian adult from Nashville, Tennessee. It was 150 to 250 ng DNA, around 32,000 T cell genomes, that sorted-subset replicate PCRs used. How the authors handled the data: Quality scores were absent from the junction-only immunoSEQ sequences, so filtering differed. Data came from immunoSEQ multiplex PCR; TCRdb stores just in-frame clones and leaves some out. For V, J and clone size, that table is used; D and trimming come from the DNA. The sample includes approximately 740,000 clones, roughly 70% of them seen just once.

Sequenced sample: memory CD4+ T cells sorted from blood. Subset noted: CD45RA-negative fraction. This sequence was found in a woman in her 30s in good health. The chain has TRBV12-5 and TRBJ2-3; D gene uncertain. The CDR3 here is CASEGRLTDTQYF. The CDR3 coding sequence is TGTGCTAGTGAAGGTAGATTGACAGATACGCAGTATTTT. The full variable domain, rest sourced from reference TRBV12-5 and TRBJ2-3, is DARVTQTPRHKVTEMGQEVTMRCQPILGHNTVFWYRQTMMQGLELLAYFRNRAPLDDSGMPKDRFSAEMPDATLATLKIQPSEPRDSAVYFCASEGRLTDTQYFGPGTRLTVL.